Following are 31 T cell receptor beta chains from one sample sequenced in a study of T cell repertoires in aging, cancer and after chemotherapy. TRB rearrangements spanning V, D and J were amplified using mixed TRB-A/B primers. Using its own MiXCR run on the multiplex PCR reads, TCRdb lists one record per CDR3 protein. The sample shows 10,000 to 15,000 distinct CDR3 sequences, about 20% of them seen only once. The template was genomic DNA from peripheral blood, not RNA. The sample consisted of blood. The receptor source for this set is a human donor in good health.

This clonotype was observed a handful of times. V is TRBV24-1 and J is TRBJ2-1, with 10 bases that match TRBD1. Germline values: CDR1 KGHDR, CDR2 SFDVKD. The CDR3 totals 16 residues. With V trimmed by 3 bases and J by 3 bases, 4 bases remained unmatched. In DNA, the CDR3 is TGTGCCACCAGTGATCCGGGACAGGGGAACTACAATGAGCAGTTCTTC. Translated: CATSDPGQGNYNEQFF.

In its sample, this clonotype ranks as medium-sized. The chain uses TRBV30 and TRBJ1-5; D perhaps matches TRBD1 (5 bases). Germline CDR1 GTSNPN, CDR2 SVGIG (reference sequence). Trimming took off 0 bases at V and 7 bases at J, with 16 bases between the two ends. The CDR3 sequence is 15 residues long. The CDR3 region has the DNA TGTGCCTGGAGTGTAAGGGGAGGCGGGAGACAGCCCCAGCATTTT. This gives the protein CAWSVRGGGRQPQHF. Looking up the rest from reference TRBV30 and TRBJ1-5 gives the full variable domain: SQTIHQWPATLVQPVGSPLSLECTVEGTSNPNLYWYRQAAGRGLQLLFYSVGIGQISSEVPQNLSASRPQDRQFILSSKKLLLSDSGFYLCAWSVRGGGRQPQHFGDGTRLSIL.

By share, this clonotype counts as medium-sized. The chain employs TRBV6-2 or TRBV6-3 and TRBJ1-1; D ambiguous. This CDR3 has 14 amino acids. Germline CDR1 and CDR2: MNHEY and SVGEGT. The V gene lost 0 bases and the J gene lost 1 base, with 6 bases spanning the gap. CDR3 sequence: CASSYSDKNTEAFF. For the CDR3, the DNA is TGTGCCAGCAGTTACTCTGACAAGAACACTGAAGCTTTCTTT.

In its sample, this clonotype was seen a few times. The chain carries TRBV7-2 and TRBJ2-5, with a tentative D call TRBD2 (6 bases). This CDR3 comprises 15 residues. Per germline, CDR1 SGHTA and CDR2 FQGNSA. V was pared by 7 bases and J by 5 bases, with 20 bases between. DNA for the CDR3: TGTGCCAGCACGGTATATCGTGGCGGGGTTGAGACCCAGTACTTC. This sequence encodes CASTVYRGGVETQYF.

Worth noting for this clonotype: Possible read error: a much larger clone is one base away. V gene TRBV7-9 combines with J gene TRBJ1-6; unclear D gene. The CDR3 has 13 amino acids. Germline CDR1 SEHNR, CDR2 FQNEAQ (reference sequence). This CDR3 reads CASSLERNSSLHF. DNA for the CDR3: TGTGCCAGCAGCTTAGAGCGGAATTCATCCCTCCACTTT.

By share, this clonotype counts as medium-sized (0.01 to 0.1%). CDR3 sequence: CASSTAGQSYEQYF. CDR3 DNA: TGTGCCAGCAGTACAGCGGGGCAGAGCTACGAGCAGTACTTC. V usage is TRBV6-5 and J usage is TRBJ2-7; 7 nucleotides line up with TRBD2. Looked up from germline, CDR1 is MNHEY and CDR2 is SVGAGI. The CDR3 length is 14 residues. After removal of 5 bases from V and 3 bases from J, the junction contained 7 bases not matched to a gene.

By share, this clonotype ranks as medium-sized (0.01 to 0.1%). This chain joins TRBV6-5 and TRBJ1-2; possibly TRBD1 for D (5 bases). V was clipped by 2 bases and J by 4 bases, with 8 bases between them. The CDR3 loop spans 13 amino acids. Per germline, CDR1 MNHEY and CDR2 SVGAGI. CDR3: CASSYEGPYGYTF. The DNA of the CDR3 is TGTGCCAGCAGTTACGAGGGGCCCTATGGCTACACCTTC.

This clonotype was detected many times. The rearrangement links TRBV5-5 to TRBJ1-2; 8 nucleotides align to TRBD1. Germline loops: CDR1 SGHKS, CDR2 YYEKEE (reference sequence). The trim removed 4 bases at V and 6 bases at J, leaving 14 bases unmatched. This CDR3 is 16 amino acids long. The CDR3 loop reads CASSPPGRTGRDGYTF. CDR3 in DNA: TGTGCCAGCAGCCCCCCGGGGCGGACAGGGAGGGATGGCTACACCTTC.

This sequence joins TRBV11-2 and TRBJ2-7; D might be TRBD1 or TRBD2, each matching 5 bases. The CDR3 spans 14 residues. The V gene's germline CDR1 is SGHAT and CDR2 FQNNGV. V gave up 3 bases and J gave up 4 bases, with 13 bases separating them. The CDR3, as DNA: TGTGCCAGCAGCTTGGTCGAGGGGTTATACGAGCAGTACTTC. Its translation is CASSLVEGLYEQYF. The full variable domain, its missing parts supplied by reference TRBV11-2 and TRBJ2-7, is EAGVAQSPRYKIIEKRQSVAFWCNPISGHATLYWYQQILGQGPKLLIQFQNNGVVDDSQLPKDRFSAERLKGVDSTLKIQPAKLEDSAVYLCASSLVEGLYEQYFGPGTRLTVT.

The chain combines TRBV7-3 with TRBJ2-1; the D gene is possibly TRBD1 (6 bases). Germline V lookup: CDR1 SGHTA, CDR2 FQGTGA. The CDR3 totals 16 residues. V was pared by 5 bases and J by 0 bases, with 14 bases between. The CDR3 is CASSKRTESSYNEQFF. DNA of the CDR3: TGTGCCAGCAGCAAACGGACAGAGAGCTCCTACAATGAGCAGTTCTTC. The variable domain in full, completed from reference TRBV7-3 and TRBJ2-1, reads GAGVSQTPSNKVTEKGKYVELRCDPISGHTALYWYRQSLGQGPEFLIYFQGTGAADDSGLPNDRFFAVRPEGSVSTLKIQRTERGDSAVYLCASSKRTESSYNEQFFGPGTRLTVL.

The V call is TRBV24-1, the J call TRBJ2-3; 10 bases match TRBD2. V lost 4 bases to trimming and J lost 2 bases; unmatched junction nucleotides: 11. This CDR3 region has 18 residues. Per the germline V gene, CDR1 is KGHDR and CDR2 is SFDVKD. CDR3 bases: TGTGCCACCAGTGACCCGACCCGCGGGACTAGCGACACAGATACGCAGTATTTT. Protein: CATSDPTRGTSDTDTQYF.

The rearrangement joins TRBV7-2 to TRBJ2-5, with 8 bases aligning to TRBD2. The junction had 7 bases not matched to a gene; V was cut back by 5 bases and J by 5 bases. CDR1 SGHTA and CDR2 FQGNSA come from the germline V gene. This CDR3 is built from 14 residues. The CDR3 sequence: CASSRGGSGETQYF. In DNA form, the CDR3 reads TGTGCCAGCAGCCGGGGGGGGTCCGGGGAGACCCAGTACTTC. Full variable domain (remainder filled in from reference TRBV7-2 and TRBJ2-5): GAGVSQSPSNKVTEKGKDVELRCDPISGHTALYWYRQSLGQGLEFLIYFQGNSAPDKSGLPSDRFSAERTGGSVSTLTIQRTQQEDSAVYLCASSRGGSGETQYFGPGTRLLVL.

The CDR3 spells CASSLNGAYNSPLHF. The CDR3 DNA is TGTGCCAGCAGCTTAAATGGGGCCTATAATTCACCCCTCCACTTT. The chain links TRBV7-3 to TRBJ1-6; unclear D gene. Germline CDR1 and CDR2: SGHTA and FQGTGA. There are 15 residues in the CDR3. The V end lost 1 base, the J end lost 2 bases, and 6 bases lay between the germline ends.

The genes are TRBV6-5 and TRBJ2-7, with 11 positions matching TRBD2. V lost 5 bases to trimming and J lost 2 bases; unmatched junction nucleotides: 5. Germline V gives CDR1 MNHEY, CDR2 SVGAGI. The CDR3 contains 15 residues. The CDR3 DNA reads TGTGCCAGCAGTCACTATAGCGGGGGGGCCTACGAGCAGTACTTC. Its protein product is CASSHYSGGAYEQYF.

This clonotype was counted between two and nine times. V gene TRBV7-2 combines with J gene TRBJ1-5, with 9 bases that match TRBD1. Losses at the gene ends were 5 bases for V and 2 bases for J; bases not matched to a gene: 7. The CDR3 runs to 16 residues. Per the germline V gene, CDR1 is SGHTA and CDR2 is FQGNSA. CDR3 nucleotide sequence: TGTGCCAGCAGCAAAACAGGGGGCTCGGGCAATCAGCCCCAGCATTTT. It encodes CASSKTGGSGNQPQHF.

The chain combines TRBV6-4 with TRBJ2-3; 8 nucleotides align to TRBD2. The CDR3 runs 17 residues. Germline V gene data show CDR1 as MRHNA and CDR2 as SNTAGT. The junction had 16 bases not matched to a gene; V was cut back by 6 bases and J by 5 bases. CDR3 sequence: CASSVDVGGGQGDTQYF. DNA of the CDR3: TGTGCCAGCAGCGTAGATGTGGGCGGGGGGCAGGGAGATACGCAGTATTTT.

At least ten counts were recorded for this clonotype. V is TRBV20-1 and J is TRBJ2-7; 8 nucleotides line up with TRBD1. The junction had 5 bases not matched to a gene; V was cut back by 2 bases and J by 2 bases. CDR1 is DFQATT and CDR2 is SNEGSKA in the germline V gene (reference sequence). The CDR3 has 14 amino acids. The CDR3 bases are TGCAGTGCTAGAACTGGGACAGGAACCTACGAGCAGTACTTC. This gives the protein CSARTGTGTYEQYF.

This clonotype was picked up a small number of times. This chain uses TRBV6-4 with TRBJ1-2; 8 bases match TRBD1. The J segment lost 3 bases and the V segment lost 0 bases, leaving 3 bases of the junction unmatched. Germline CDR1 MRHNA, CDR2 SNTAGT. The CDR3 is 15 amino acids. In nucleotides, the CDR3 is TGTGCCAGCAGTGACTCCTCGACAGGGGACTATGGCTACACCTTC. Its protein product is CASSDSSTGDYGYTF.

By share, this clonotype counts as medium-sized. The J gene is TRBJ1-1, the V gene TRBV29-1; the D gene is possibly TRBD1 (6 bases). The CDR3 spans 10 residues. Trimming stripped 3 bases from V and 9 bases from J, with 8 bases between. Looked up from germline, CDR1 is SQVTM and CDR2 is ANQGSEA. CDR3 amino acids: CSVETGKAFF. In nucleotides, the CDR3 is TGCAGCGTTGAGACAGGAAAAGCTTTCTTT. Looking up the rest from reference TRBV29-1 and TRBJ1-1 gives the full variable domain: SAVISQKPSRDICQRGTSLTIQCQVDSQVTMMFWYRQQPGQSLTLIATANQGSEATYESGFVIDKFPISRPNLTFSTLTVSNMSPEDSSIYLCSVETGKAFFGQGTRLTVV.

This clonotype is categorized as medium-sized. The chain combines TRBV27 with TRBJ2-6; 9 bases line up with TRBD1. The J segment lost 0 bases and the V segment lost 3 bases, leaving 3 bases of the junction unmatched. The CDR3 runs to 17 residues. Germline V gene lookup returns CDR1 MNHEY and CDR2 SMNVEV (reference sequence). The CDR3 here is CASSLGQGVSGANVLTF. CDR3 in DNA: TGTGCCAGCAGTTTGGGACAGGGTGTCTCTGGGGCCAACGTCCTGACTTTC.

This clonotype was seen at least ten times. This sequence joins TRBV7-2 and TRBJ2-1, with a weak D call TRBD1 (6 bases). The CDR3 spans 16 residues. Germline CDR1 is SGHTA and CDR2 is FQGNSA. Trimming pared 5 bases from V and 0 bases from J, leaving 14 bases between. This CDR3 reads CASSPPGHLSYNEQFF. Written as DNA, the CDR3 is TGTGCCAGCAGCCCGCCGGGACACCTCTCCTACAATGAGCAGTTCTTC.

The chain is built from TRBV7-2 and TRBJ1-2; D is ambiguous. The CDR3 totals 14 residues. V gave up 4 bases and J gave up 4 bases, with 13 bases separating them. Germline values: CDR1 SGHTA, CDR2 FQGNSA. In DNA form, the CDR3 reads TGTGCCAGCAGCTCTAGAAATCCCCCCTATGGCTACACCTTC. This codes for CASSSRNPPYGYTF.

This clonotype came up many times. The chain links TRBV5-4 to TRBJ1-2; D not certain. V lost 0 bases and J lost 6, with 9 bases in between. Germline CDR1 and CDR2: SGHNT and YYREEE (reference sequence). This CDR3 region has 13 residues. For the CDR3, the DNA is TGTGCCAGCAGCTTGGTCATCGACGATGGCTACACCTTC. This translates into CASSLVIDDGYTF.

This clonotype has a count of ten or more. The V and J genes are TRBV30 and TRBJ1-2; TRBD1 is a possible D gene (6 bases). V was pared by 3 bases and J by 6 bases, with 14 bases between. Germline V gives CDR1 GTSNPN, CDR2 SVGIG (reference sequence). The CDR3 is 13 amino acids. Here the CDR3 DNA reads TGTGCCTGGAGGGGGGCCTTTGCGGATGGCTACACCTTC. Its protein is CAWRGAFADGYTF.

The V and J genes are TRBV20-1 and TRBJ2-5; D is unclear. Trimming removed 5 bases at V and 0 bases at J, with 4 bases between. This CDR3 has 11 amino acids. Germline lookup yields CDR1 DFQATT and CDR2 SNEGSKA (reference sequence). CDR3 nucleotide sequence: TGCAGTGCTCAAAACCAAGAGACCCAGTACTTC. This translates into CSAQNQETQYF.

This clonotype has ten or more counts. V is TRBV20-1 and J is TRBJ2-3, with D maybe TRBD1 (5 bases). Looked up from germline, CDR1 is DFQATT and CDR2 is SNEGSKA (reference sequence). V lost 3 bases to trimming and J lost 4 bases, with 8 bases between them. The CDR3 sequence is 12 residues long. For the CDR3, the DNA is TGCAGTGCTAGGGTGGGGCCAGATACGCAGTATTTT. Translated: CSARVGPDTQYF.

CDR3 amino acids: CSARTTGGGEKLFF. Here the CDR3 DNA reads TGCAGTGCCAGGACCACAGGGGGCGGGGAAAAACTGTTTTTT. The rearrangement links TRBV20-1 to TRBJ1-4, with 9 bases matching TRBD1. V lost 6 bases, J lost 8 bases, and 10 bases stayed unmatched. The germline V gene encodes CDR1 DFQATT and CDR2 SNEGSKA (reference sequence). This CDR3 region has 14 residues.

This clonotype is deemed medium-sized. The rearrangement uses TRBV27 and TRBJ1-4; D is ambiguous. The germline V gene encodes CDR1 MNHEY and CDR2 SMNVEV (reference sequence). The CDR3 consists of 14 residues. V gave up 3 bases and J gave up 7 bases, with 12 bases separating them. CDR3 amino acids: CASSLLSGAEKLFF. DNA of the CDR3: TGTGCCAGCAGTTTGCTCTCAGGCGCTGAAAAACTGTTTTTT.

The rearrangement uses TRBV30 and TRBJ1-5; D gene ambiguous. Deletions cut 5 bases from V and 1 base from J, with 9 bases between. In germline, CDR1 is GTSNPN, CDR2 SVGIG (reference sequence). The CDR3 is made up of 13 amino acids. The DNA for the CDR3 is TGTGCCTGGTCGGTAGGCAGCAATCAGCCCCAGCATTTT. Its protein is CAWSVGSNQPQHF.

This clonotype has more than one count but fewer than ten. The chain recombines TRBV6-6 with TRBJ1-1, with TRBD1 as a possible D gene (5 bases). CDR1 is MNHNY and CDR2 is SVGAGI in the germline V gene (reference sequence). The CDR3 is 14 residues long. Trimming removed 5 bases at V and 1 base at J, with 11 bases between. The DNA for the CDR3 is TGTGCCAGCAGTCGCCGGGGGGAGAACACTGAAGCTTTCTTT. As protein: CASSRRGENTEAFF.

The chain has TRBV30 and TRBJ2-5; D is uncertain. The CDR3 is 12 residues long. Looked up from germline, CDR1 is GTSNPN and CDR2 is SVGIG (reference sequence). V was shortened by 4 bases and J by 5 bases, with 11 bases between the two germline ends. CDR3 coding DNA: TGTGCCTGGAAAAGGGAAGGGGAGACCCAGTACTTC. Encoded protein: CAWKREGETQYF. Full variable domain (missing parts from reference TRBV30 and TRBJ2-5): SQTIHQWPATLVQPVGSPLSLECTVEGTSNPNLYWYRQAAGRGLQLLFYSVGIGQISSEVPQNLSASRPQDRQFILSSKKLLLSDSGFYLCAWKREGETQYFGPGTRLLVL.